These 6 T cell receptor beta chains came from one sample sequenced in a study of cytomegalovirus exposure and HLA in healthy donors. Researchers ran the PCR with 60 Vbeta and 13 Jbeta primers. Generated by immunoSEQ multiplex PCR, the TCRdb table keeps only in-frame clones and is missing some. The sample carries some 150,000 clones, approximately 80% recorded once. What was sequenced was PBMCs. The receptors were gathered from a boy aged 2 to 10 in good health and CMV-seronegative.

The chain couples TRBV9 to TRBJ1-6, with D possibly matching TRBD1 (5 bases). This CDR3 contains 12 residues. CDR1 is SGDLS and CDR2 is YYNGEE in the germline V gene. Trimming pared 5 bases from V and 8 bases from J, leaving 8 bases between. CDR3: CASRTGDSPLHF. The CDR3 region has the DNA TGTGCCAGCAGGACGGGGGATTCACCCCTCCACTTT.

The chain carries TRBV29-1 and TRBJ2-1; 10 bases match TRBD2. The ends lost 4 bases at V and 9 bases at J; junction bases unmatched: 15. The CDR3 length is 16 residues. Per germline, CDR1 SQVTM and CDR2 ANQGSEA. The CDR3 reads CSVAVGDLAGAAEQFF. The DNA of the CDR3 is TGCAGCGTTGCCGTGGGCGATCTAGCGGGAGCCGCTGAGCAGTTCTTC.

Points on this clone: The same CDR3 can be traced to other DNA sequences in this sample. The V gene is TRBV9, the J gene TRBJ2-7; D is perhaps TRBD1 (6 bases). The CDR3 is 14 amino acids. Per the germline V gene, CDR1 is SGDLS and CDR2 is YYNGEE. V was pared by 0 bases and J by 2 bases, with 9 bases between. CDR3 residues: CASSVAGGPYEQYF. CDR3 nucleotides: TGTGCCAGCAGCGTAGCTGGGGGCCCCTACGAGCAGTACTTC. Full variable domain (rest looked up from reference TRBV9 and TRBJ2-7): DSGVTQTPKHLITATGQRVTLRCSPRSGDLSVYWYQQSLDQGLQFLIQYYNGEERAKGNILERFSAQQFPDLHSELNLSSLELGDSALYFCASSVAGGPYEQYFGPGTRLTVT.

The chain uses TRBV6-5 and TRBJ1-5, with TRBD1 identical over 8 bases. The ends lost 4 bases at V and 0 bases at J; junction bases unmatched: 2. Germline loops: CDR1 MNHEY, CDR2 SVGAGI. The CDR3 has 15 amino acids. Here the CDR3 reads CASSLTGDSNQPQHF. In nucleotides, the CDR3 is TGTGCCAGCAGTTTGACAGGGGATAGCAATCAGCCCCAGCATTTT.

The chain has TRBV18 and TRBJ1-3, with unresolved D. V was trimmed by 3 bases and J by 9 bases, leaving 12 bases between them. This CDR3 contains 13 residues. Germline CDR1 and CDR2: KGHSH and LQKENI. In nucleotides, the CDR3 is TGTGCCAGCTCACCGCGGACTCTCAGCACCATATATTTT. It specifies CASSPRTLSTIYF.

The CDR3 reads CASSLDGRRLGQYF. The CDR3 nucleotides are TGTGCCAGCAGCTTAGACGGGAGACGTTTAGGGCAGTACTTC. V and J are TRBV7-2 and TRBJ2-7, with TRBD2 as a possible D gene (6 bases). Looked up from germline, CDR1 is SGHTA and CDR2 is FQGNSA. This CDR3 contains 14 residues. V was clipped by 1 base and J by 9 bases, with 16 bases between them. Together with reference TRBV7-2 and TRBJ2-7, the CDR3 gives the full variable domain: GAGVSQSPSNKVTEKGKDVELRCDPISGHTALYWYRQSLGQGLEFLIYFQGNSAPDKSGLPSDRFSAERTGGSVSTLTIQRTQQEDSAVYLCASSLDGRRLGQYFGPGTRLTVT.